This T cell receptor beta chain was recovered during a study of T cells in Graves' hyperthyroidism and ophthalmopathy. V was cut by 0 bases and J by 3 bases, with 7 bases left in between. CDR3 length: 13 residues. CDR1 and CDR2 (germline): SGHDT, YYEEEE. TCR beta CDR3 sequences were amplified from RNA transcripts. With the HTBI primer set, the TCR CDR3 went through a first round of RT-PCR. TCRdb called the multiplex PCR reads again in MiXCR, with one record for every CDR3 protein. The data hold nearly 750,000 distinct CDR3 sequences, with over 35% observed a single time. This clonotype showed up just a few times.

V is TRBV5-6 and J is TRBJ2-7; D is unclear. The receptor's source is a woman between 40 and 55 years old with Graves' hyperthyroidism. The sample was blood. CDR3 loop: CASSLVVGYEQYF. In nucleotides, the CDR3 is TGTGCCAGCAGCTTGGTTGTGGGCTACGAGCAGTACTTC.